This record concerns one T cell receptor (beta chain) sequence. A read error is possible here, since a much larger clone lies one base away. This specimen belongs to a study of blood T cells in healthy people across ages. After removal of 0 bases from V and 7 bases from J, the junction contained 9 bases not matched to a gene. The CDR3 has 16 residues. Germline V CDR1 and CDR2: LGHNA, YSLEER. A J-beta primer mix and a sample-barcoded 5' primer were used in a second PCR of about 7 to 11 cycles. TCRdb fed the 5' RACE reads into MiXCR, producing one record per CDR3 protein. The data show approximately 900,000 distinct CDR3 sequences, with about 48% seen just once and around an eighth held by the top ten.

Sequenced input: blood. V gene TRBV4-3 combines with J gene TRBJ2-7, with 10 bases identical to TRBD2. The sequence was obtained from a man younger than 40 in good health. CDR3 nucleotides: TGCGCCAGCAGCCAAGATCTTGCAGCGGGGGGGCAGGAGCAGTACTTC. Its translation is CASSQDLAAGGQEQYF.